The T cell receptor beta chain described here comes from a study of CD8+ T cells in alopecia areata. Study in general: A regimen of oral tofacitinib, 5 to 10 mg twice daily, was given to treated patients. Broader study findings: Resident alphabeta T-cell populations of normal skin are likewise subject to sequencing in scalp samples. Lesional scalp exceeded normal scalp in clonality, especially in alopecia totalis/universalis.

The length of the CDR3 is 14 residues. With 3 bases clipped from V and 5 bases from J, the junction kept 5 bases outside the gene matches. Germline lookup yields CDR1 MGHDK and CDR2 SYGVNS. Researchers picked out CD4+ and CD8+ T cells from PBMCs by sorting. RNA extraction was followed by reverse transcription into cDNA, which acted as the sequencing template. Sequencing was performed with immunoSEQ multiplex PCR; in TCRdb, only in-frame clones are kept and a portion is missing. The sample has 180,000 or so clones, 63% seen once. This clone has a handful of counts. The antigen remains unidentified. V is TRBV25-1 and J is TRBJ1-2, with 8 nucleotides matching TRBD1. The clonotype was recovered from a human donor with alopecia areata. Sequenced material: CD4+ T cells sorted from blood, taken at week 0. The CDR3 bases are TGTGCCAGCAGTGATGTTCGACAGGGGTATGGCTACACCTTC. It yields the protein CASSDVRQGYGYTF.